This TCR beta chain was recorded in a study of T cell responses to AZD1222 COVID-19 vaccine. As for this clone: Its antigen is not identified.

Study-wide results and caveats: It was only a handful of AZD1222 recipients who were seropositive at baseline. Rises in breadth and depth of Spike-specific TCRs came after two AZD1222 doses.

The assay was immunoSEQ multiplex PCR, and TCRdb's table has in-frame clones only and misses some. The sample holds more than 100,000 clones, more than 85% seen once. The CDR3 consists of 14 residues. V was pared by 0 bases and J by 6 bases, with 12 bases between. From germline, CDR1 is SGHKS and CDR2 YYEKEE (reference sequence). Sequenced here: peripheral blood, sampled 28 days after the second AZD1222 dose. This chain links TRBV5-5 with TRBJ1-2; maybe TRBD1 (6 bases). This receptor was identified in an adult who received the AZD1222 COVID-19 vaccine. CDR3 sequence (DNA): TGTGCCAGCAGCTTGGCCAACAGGGCCGATGGCTACACCTTC. Protein product: CASSLANRADGYTF.